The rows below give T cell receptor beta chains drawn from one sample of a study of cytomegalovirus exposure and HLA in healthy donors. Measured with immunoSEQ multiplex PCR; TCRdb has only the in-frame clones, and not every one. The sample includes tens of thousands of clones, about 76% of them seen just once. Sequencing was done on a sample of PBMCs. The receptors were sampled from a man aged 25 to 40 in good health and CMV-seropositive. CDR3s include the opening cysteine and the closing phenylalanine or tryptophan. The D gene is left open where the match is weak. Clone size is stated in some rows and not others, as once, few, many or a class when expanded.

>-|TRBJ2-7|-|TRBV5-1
CASREVLSSYEQYF
TGCGCCAGCAGGGAGGTACTGAGCTCCTACGAGCAGTACTTC
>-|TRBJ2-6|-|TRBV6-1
CASRQDPTGANVLTF
TGTGCCAGCAGACAGGACCCGACTGGGGCCAACGTCCTGACTTTC
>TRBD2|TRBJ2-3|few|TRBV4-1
CASSQKGLAGGPVGTDTQYF
TGCGCCAGCAGCCAAAAGGGACTAGCGGGGGGGCCGGTTGGCACAGATACGCAGTATTTT
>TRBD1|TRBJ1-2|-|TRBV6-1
CASSLKTGSIYGYTF
TGTGCCAGCAGCCTCAAGACAGGGTCGATTTATGGCTACACCTTC
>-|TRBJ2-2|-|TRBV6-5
CASSYSKGYGELFF
TGTGCCAGCAGTTACTCGAAGGGGTACGGGGAGCTGTTTTTT
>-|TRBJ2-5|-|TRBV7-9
CASSLEAGHEDF
TGTGCCAGCAGCTTAGAGGCTGGACATGAGGACTTC
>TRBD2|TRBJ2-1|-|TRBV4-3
CASSQESSLAGGNNEQFF
TGCGCCAGCAGCCAAGAGTCAAGCCTAGCGGGGGGGAATAATGAGCAGTTCTTC
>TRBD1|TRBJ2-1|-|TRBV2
CASSADRGSYNEQFF
TGTGCCAGCAGTGCGGACAGGGGGTCCTACAATGAGCAGTTCTTC
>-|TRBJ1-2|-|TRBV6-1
CASSEVYVSYGYTF
TGTGCCAGCAGTGAAGTCTACGTTTCCTATGGCTACACCTTC
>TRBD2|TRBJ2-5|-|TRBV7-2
CASSLLAGGWETQYF
TGTGCCAGCAGCTTATTGGCGGGGGGATGGGAGACCCAGTACTTC
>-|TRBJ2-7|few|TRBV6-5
CASSSSETYEQYF
TGTGCCAGCAGTTCGTCGGAGACCTACGAGCAGTACTTC
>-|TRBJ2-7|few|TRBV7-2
CASSRDNGPAYEQYF
TGTGCCAGCAGCCGGGACAATGGGCCGGCCTACGAGCAGTACTTC
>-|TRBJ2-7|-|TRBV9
CASSPGQNLYEQYF
TGTGCCAGCAGCCCTGGACAGAACCTCTACGAGCAGTACTTC
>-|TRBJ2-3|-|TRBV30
CAWSGGMGHIPDTQYF
TGTGCCTGGAGTGGGGGAATGGGACACATCCCAGATACGCAGTATTTT
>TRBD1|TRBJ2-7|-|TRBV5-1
CASSWAQGLPTYEQYF
TGCGCCAGCAGCTGGGCACAGGGGCTCCCTACCTACGAGCAGTACTTC
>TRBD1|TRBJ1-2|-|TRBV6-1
CASSETGMAGYTF
TGTGCCAGCAGTGAGACAGGGATGGCTGGCTACACCTTC
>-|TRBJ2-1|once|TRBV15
CATSMGRGSYNEQFF
TGTGCCACCAGCATGGGCAGGGGCTCCTACAATGAGCAGTTCTTC
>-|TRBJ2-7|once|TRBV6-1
CASSESGRYEQYF
TGTGCCAGCAGTGAATCGGGAAGATACGAGCAGTACTTC
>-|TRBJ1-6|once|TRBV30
CAWRAGTHNSPLHF
TGTGCCTGGAGGGCCGGGACACATAATTCACCCCTCCACTTT
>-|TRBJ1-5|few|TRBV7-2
CASSLDRDQPQHF
TGTGCCAGCAGCTTAGACAGGGATCAGCCCCAGCATTTT
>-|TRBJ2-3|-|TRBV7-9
CASSLAQGSTDTQYF
TGTGCCAGCAGCTTAGCTCAGGGTTCCACAGATACGCAGTATTTT
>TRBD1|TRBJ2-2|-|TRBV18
CASSPQGAAGELFF
TGTGCCAGCTCACCGCAGGGGGCGGCCGGGGAGCTGTTTTTT
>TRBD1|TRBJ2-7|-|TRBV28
CASSLFGQGVDEQYF
TGTGCCAGCAGTTTATTCGGACAGGGTGTCGACGAGCAGTACTTC
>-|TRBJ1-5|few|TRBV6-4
CASSNYGLCNQPQHF
TGTGCCAGCAGTAACTATGGGCTTTGCAATCAGCCCCAGCATTTT
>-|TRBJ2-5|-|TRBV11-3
CASSQGRETQYF
TGTGCCAGCAGCCAGGGGCGGGAGACCCAGTACTTC
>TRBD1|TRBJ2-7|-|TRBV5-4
CASSSTGTAYEQYF
TGTGCCAGCAGTTCTACCGGGACAGCATACGAGCAGTACTTC
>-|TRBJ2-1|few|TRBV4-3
CASSQTFEGEQFF
TGCGCCAGCAGCCAAACCTTTGAGGGTGAGCAGTTCTTC
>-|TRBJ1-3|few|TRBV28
CASSLVNSRNTIYF
TGTGCCAGCAGTTTAGTTAACTCTAGAAACACCATATATTTT
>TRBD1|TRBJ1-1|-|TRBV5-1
CASSLDGTAPEAFF
TGCGCCAGCAGCTTGGACGGGACAGCTCCTGAAGCTTTCTTT
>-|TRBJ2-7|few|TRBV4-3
CASSQDWGLFNYEQYF
TGCGCCAGCAGCCAAGATTGGGGGCTCTTTAACTACGAGCAGTACTTC
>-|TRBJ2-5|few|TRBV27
CASSLVGAQKTQYF
TGTGCCAGCAGTTTGGTGGGGGCACAGAAGACCCAGTACTTC
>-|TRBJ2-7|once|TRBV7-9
CASSFGTYEQYF
TGTGCCAGCAGCTTCGGGACCTACGAGCAGTACTTC
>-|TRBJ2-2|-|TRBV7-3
CASSLRARTATGELFF
TGTGCCAGCAGCTTAAGAGCCCGGACAGCCACCGGGGAGCTGTTTTTT
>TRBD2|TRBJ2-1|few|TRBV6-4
CASSDGTSGGSNEQFF
TGTGCCAGCAGTGACGGGACTAGCGGGGGATCGAATGAGCAGTTCTTC
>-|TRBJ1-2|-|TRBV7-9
CASSVPGVYYGYTF
TGTGCCAGCAGCGTTCCAGGGGTTTACTATGGCTACACCTTC
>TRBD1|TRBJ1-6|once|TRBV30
CAWSETGGGSPLHF
TGTGCCTGGAGTGAGACAGGGGGAGGGTCACCCCTCCACTTT
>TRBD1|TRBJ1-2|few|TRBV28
CASSLGQGAWGYTF
TGTGCCAGCAGTTTAGGACAGGGGGCATGGGGCTACACCTTC
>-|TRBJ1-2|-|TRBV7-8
CASSLASTGIPPNYGYTF
TGTGCCAGCAGCTTAGCATCAACAGGAATACCTCCTAACTATGGCTACACCTTC
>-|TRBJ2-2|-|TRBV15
CATSTGDTGELFF
TGTGCCACCAGCACTGGAGACACCGGGGAGCTGTTTTTT
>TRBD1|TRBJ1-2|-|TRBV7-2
CASSFPDRGGPSYGYTF
TGTGCCAGCAGCTTTCCGGACAGGGGCGGGCCTAGCTATGGCTACACCTTC
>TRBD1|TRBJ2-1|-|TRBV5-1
CASRDGQGGNEQFF
TGCGCCAGCAGAGATGGACAGGGTGGGAATGAGCAGTTCTTC
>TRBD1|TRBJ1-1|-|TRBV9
CASSGTGGLEAFF
TGTGCCAGCAGCGGCACAGGGGGCCTGGAAGCTTTCTTT
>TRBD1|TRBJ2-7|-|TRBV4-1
CASSQVGQAGFYEQYF
TGCGCCAGCAGCCAAGTTGGACAGGCCGGATTCTACGAGCAGTACTTC
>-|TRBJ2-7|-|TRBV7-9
CASSLEATPRQYF
TGTGCCAGCAGCTTAGAAGCCACCCCACGGCAGTACTTC
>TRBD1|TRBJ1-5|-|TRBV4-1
CASSQVTGSNQPQHF
TGCGCCAGCAGCCAAGTGACAGGGAGCAATCAGCCCCAGCATTTT
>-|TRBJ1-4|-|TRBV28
CASGRGSATNEKLFF
TGTGCCAGCGGTAGGGGTTCTGCAACTAATGAAAAACTGTTTTTT
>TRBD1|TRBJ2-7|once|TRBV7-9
CASSLSGGPEQYF
TGTGCCAGCAGCTTATCAGGGGGCCCCGAGCAGTACTTC
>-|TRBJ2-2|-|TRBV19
CASSIIENTGELFF
TGTGCCAGTAGTATAATAGAGAACACCGGGGAGCTGTTTTTT
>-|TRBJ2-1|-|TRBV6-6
CASSPGGRGSYNEQFF
TGTGCCAGCAGCCCCGGGGGGAGGGGGTCCTACAATGAGCAGTTCTTC